This is a list of T cell receptor beta chains from one sample in a study of shared clonotypes between healthy human individuals. Profiled with immunoSEQ multiplex PCR; TCRdb holds only in-frame clones, not every one. The table includes a few million clones, 80% to 95% detected once. The source material was naive CD4+ T cells from PBMCs. These TCRs come from a man aged 18 to 30 in good health. Some clones in this sample may be carry-over from other donors' samples. CDR3s include the opening cysteine and the closing phenylalanine or tryptophan. Each record gives: clone size, V gene, J gene, D gene, CDR3 protein, CDR3 DNA. The D gene is left open where the match is weak. The size field is filled for only some rows; it gives once, few, many or a size class.

>-|TRBV7-9|TRBJ1-1|-
CASSLAVAEAFF
TGTGCCAGCAGCTTAGCAGTCGCTGAAGCTTTCTTT
>-|TRBV28|TRBJ2-7|-
CASSLSFGGFDSYEQYF
TGTGCCAGCAGTTTGAGTTTTGGCGGGTTCGACTCCTACGAGCAGTACTTC
>-|TRBV28|TRBJ1-1|-
CASTEGGNTEAFF
TGTGCCAGCACCGAAGGTGGGAACACTGAAGCTTTCTTT
>-|TRBV2|TRBJ1-5|-
CASHREQSNQPQHF
TGTGCCAGTCACAGAGAACAAAGCAATCAGCCCCAGCATTTT
>once|TRBV6-5|TRBJ2-5|-
CASSYSLGQETQYF
TGTGCCAGCAGTTACTCACTGGGCCAAGAGACCCAGTACTTC
>-|TRBV11-2|TRBJ2-1|-
CASSQGLGYNEQFF
TGTGCCAGCAGCCAGGGTTTAGGGTACAATGAGCAGTTCTTC
>-|TRBV6-4|TRBJ1-5|-
CASSDSGTSDSNQPQHF
TGTGCCAGCAGTGACTCGGGGACATCCGATAGCAATCAGCCCCAGCATTTT
>-|TRBV6-4|TRBJ1-2|-
CASSDPSLGAYGYTF
TGTGCCAGCAGTGACCCCAGTTTGGGTGCCTATGGCTACACCTTC
>once|TRBV28|TRBJ2-1|-
CASSGGYRRDAFIDEQFF
TGTGCCAGCAGTGGGGGGTATCGACGGGATGCTTTTATCGATGAGCAGTTCTTC
>-|TRBV2|TRBJ2-1|TRBD2
CASSGLAADNEQFF
TGTGCCAGCAGCGGACTAGCGGCGGACAATGAGCAGTTCTTC
>-|TRBV1|TRBJ2-7|-
CTSSQGGRAGLIYEQYF
TGCACCAGCAGCCAAGGCGGGAGGGCCGGATTAATATACGAGCAGTACTTC
>-|TRBV29-1|TRBJ2-3|-
CSVPWWGSDTQYF
TGCAGCGTCCCATGGTGGGGATCAGATACGCAGTATTTT
>once|TRBV30|TRBJ2-7|-
CAWSLEIFYEQYF
TGTGCCTGGAGTCTGGAGATTTTCTACGAGCAGTACTTC
>-|TRBV28|TRBJ2-7|TRBD1
CASSLWGDRSSYEQYF
TGTGCCAGCAGTTTATGGGGGGACAGAAGCTCCTACGAGCAGTACTTC
>-|TRBV7-2|TRBJ2-1|TRBD2
CASTPSGRAVNEQFF
TGTGCCAGCACCCCTAGCGGGAGGGCCGTTAATGAGCAGTTCTTC
>-|TRBV14|TRBJ2-7|-
CASSPVEWFEQYF
TGTGCCAGCAGCCCTGTGGAGTGGTTCGAGCAGTACTTC
>-|TRBV11-1|TRBJ2-7|-
CASSEDRAANYEQYF
TGTGCCAGCAGCGAAGACAGAGCGGCTAACTACGAGCAGTACTTC
>-|TRBV28|TRBJ2-4|-
CASSPEGRGNRAKNIQYF
TGTGCCAGCAGTCCCGAGGGCAGGGGTAATCGAGCCAAAAACATTCAGTACTTC
>-|TRBV5-4|TRBJ1-1|TRBD1
CASSLRQAGGTEAFF
TGTGCCAGCAGCCTCCGCCAGGCAGGGGGCACTGAAGCTTTCTTT
>-|TRBV7-9|TRBJ2-7|TRBD1
CASSLERRQGAREQYF
TGTGCCAGCAGCTTAGAACGTCGACAGGGGGCGAGGGAGCAGTACTTC
>-|TRBV7-2|TRBJ2-5|TRBD2
CASSLGPAGEETQYF
TGTGCCAGCAGCTTAGGCCCAGCGGGAGAAGAGACCCAGTACTTC
>-|TRBV5-1|TRBJ1-2|TRBD1
CASSPGTGTYYGYTF
TGCGCCAGCAGCCCCGGGACAGGGACTTACTATGGCTACACCTTC
>-|TRBV20-1|TRBJ2-7|-
CSALIFYEQYF
TGCAGTGCGCTTATCTTCTACGAGCAGTACTTC
>-|TRBV6-6|TRBJ1-1|-
CASSDSLSTEAFF
TGTGCCAGCAGTGACAGTCTTAGCACTGAAGCTTTCTTT
>once|TRBV7-2|TRBJ2-3|-
CASIPPGDTQYF
TGTGCCAGCATTCCTCCGGGCGATACGCAGTATTTT
>-|TRBV11-3|TRBJ2-7|TRBD1
CASRSPQGAGLYEQYF
TGTGCCAGCAGAAGCCCACAGGGGGCCGGCCTCTACGAGCAGTACTTC
>-|TRBV25-1|TRBJ2-3|-
CASSAAGGVDTQYF
TGTGCCAGCAGTGCAGCGGGCGGAGTAGATACGCAGTATTTT
>-|TRBV28|TRBJ1-5|-
CASSFSVQPQHF
TGTGCCAGCAGTTTTTCGGTTCAGCCCCAGCATTTT
>-|TRBV4-1|TRBJ2-7|-
CASSQVLASNRYEQYF
TGCGCCAGCAGCCAAGTTCTAGCGAGTAATCGCTACGAGCAGTACTTC
>once|TRBV19|TRBJ1-5|-
CASNDPKSSMHQPQHF
TGTGCCAGTAACGATCCAAAGTCTAGCATGCATCAGCCCCAGCATTTT
>few|TRBV29-1|TRBJ1-1|-
CSVGGANTEAFF
TGCAGCGTGGGCGGCGCGAACACTGAAGCTTTCTTT
>-|TRBV9|TRBJ1-1|TRBD1
CASSVARTGTGDVKAEAFF
TGTGCCAGCAGCGTAGCTCGGACCGGGACAGGGGACGTGAAGGCTGAAGCTTTCTTT
>-|TRBV7-2|TRBJ2-2|TRBD2
CASSLGGLARNTGELFF
TGTGCCAGCAGCCTGGGGGGACTAGCGAGGAACACCGGGGAGCTGTTTTTT
>-|TRBV6-1|TRBJ2-7|-
CASKGTLAPYEQYF
TGTGCCAGCAAGGGGACACTAGCGCCCTACGAGCAGTACTTC
>-|TRBV5-1|TRBJ2-1|-
CASSLDRLSSYNEQFF
TGCGCCAGCAGCTTGGACAGGCTTAGCTCCTACAATGAGCAGTTCTTC
>-|TRBV6-6|TRBJ2-7|TRBD2
CASGREFSYEQYF
TGTGCCAGCGGGAGGGAGTTTTCCTACGAGCAGTACTTC
>-|TRBV6-5|TRBJ1-1|-
CASSYSRAALVVAFF
TGTGCCAGCAGTTACTCCCGGGCAGCCCTAGTAGTCGCTTTCTTT
>-|TRBV30|TRBJ2-7|-
CAWSVRPGYEQYF
TGTGCCTGGAGTGTACGTCCAGGGTACGAGCAGTACTTC
>once|TRBV5-1|TRBJ1-2|-
CASSLGRKNYGYTF
TGCGCCAGCAGCTTGGGACGGAAGAACTATGGCTACACCTTC
>-|TRBV11-1|TRBJ1-3|-
CASSFNGNTIYF
TGTGCCAGCAGCTTCAATGGGAACACCATATATTTT
>few|TRBV4-2|TRBJ2-2|TRBD2
CASSQQTSGNTGELFF
TGTGCCAGCAGCCAACAAACTAGCGGGAACACCGGGGAGCTGTTTTTT
>-|TRBV18|TRBJ2-1|TRBD1
CASSLSTGSSNEQFF
TGTGCCAGCTCACTATCGACAGGGAGTAGTAATGAGCAGTTCTTC
>-|TRBV5-4|TRBJ1-3|TRBD1
CASSKPGQFSGNTIYF
TGTGCCAGCAGCAAACCGGGACAGTTCTCTGGAAACACCATATATTTT
>-|TRBV30|TRBJ2-3|TRBD2
CAWSVGSGADTQYF
TGTGCCTGGAGTGTGGGTAGCGGGGCAGATACGCAGTATTTT
>-|TRBV28|TRBJ2-1|TRBD1
CASKGTEAYNEQFF
TGTGCCAGCAAAGGGACAGAAGCCTACAATGAGCAGTTCTTC
>-|TRBV28|TRBJ2-7|-
CASSKRQEIGGEQYF
TGTGCCAGCAGTAAACGACAGGAGATTGGGGGCGAGCAGTACTTC
>-|TRBV4-3|TRBJ1-4|-
CASSQVSAGKEKLFF
TGCGCCAGCAGCCAAGTTTCTGCAGGGAAAGAAAAACTGTTTTTT
>-|TRBV6-5|TRBJ2-3|TRBD2
CASILGLCTDTQYF
TGTGCCAGCATTCTGGGACTATGCACAGATACGCAGTATTTT
>-|TRBV19|TRBJ2-1|TRBD2
CASSIALAGVGNEQFF
TGTGCCAGTAGTATAGCTCTAGCGGGAGTGGGGAATGAGCAGTTCTTC